This T cell receptor (beta chain) comes out of a study of blood T cell repertoires in COVID-19 (dated by TCRdb to 2018 to 2020). Broadly, across the study: Samples from collaborators originated in the United States, Italy and Spain and spanned both the acute and convalescent phases of COVID-19. The prospective study material was composed of cDNA or gDNA derived from T cells, B-cell-depleted T cells, or PBMCs. The dataset comprised deeply sampled blood TCRbeta repertoires from subjects exposed to, actively infected with, or recovered from COVID-19. The repertoires were released in a freely available public database meant as a resource for research on the immune response to SARS-CoV-2. The samples were drawn from the first 160 participants of the ongoing ImmuneRACE study and from about 1,200 subjects provided by 6 global collaborators. A de-identified subject ID, COVID-19 status, age in years and sex were almost always included in the sample metadata. Where HLA class I and class II types were available, the types were taken from metadata supplied by the sample provider, not from assay-based typing.

Comments on this clone: Its target antigen remains unknown. The input lacks base qualities; no much larger clone sits a single base away.

At one collaborating source in Seattle, patients were enrolled during active infection and were followed longitudinally through the course of disease. Whole blood was collected in K2EDTA tubes by collaborating institutions according to the institutions' own protocols. For TCRbeta analysis, collaborators shipped samples as frozen whole blood, isolated PBMCs, or DNA extracted from either of those sample types. Broader findings and caveats from the paper: Clinical and demographic metadata were provided uncurated, with the amount varying by source and participant.

TCRbeta CDR3 regions were amplified from genomic DNA using the immunoSEQ Assay, a bias-controlled multiplex PCR. Per the original workflow: The number of nucleated cells in each sample was estimated by amplification of reference gene primers within the assay. Sequence reads were collapsed and filtered to measure the absolute abundance of every unique TCRbeta CDR3 rearrangement. For each sample, productive Simpson clonality was calculated as the square root of Simpson's diversity index across productive rearrangements. This is the immuneACCESS table as TCRdb keeps it, with only in-frame sequences that have V and J called. A part of the clones is gone; compared with another copy, unresolved V genes explain less than half, and the rest is unexplained. The V and J calls and clone size were taken over from that table, and D and trimming were inferred from the DNA. The sample has 250,000 to 300,000 clones on record, roughly 92% of them singletons. The ten largest clonotypes hold around 2.2% of the sample.

Reading from cysteine to phenylalanine, the CDR3 counts 15 amino acids. Solely the CDR3 DNA is kept, with 45 bases framed from the first base. CDR1 is given as SGHRS and CDR2 as YFSETQ, both from the germline V gene. V and J lose 4 bases and 3 bases, and a span of 13 bases separates them. Source material: peripheral blood. This TCR derives from a woman aged 25 to 39 with COVID-19, enrolled during active disease. The receptor chain draws on TRBV5-1 and TRBJ2-2, and TRBD2 may be the D gene, going by 6 matching bases. The DNA sequence is given as TGCGCCAGCAGCATCGGGGACTCCCACACCGGGGAGCTGTTTTTT. This gives the protein CASSIGDSHTGELFF.